This TCR beta chain emerged from a study of STAT5B mutations in CD4+ large granular lymphocyte leukemia. General observations from the study: Compared with healthy controls (2/35), patient top clones favored TRBV06 (8/27). Patient CD4-sorted repertoires looked more clonal than healthy CD4+ repertoires, even without putative leukemic clones.

Method: immunoSEQ multiplex PCR; TCRdb's copy keeps in-frame clones and lacks some. In the table there are 48,000 or so clones, roughly three quarters of which are singletons. Germline lookup yields CDR1 LGHNA and CDR2 YNFKEQ. V lost 0 bases, J lost 8 bases, and 7 bases stayed unmatched. The CDR3 is 15 residues long. On this clone itself: Its matching antigen is unknown.

The chain carries TRBV4-2 and TRBJ2-3; 8 bases match TRBD2. Material: CD4+ T cells from blood buffy coats. This TCR was sampled from a human donor in good health. The CDR3 protein is CASSQDQAGDGTQYF. The CDR3 region has the DNA TGTGCCAGCAGCCAAGATCAAGCGGGGGACGGTACGCAGTATTTT.